The next 10 T cell receptor beta chains were all read from a single sample in a study of blood T cell repertoires in COVID-19 (TCRdb year 2020). Library preparation employed the immunoSEQ multiplex PCR assay. TCRdb took over this immuneACCESS table, retaining in-frame rearrangements with V and J assigned. Such tables are incomplete; in checked studies, under half of the missing clones stem from an unresolved V gene, and the remainder is unexplained. The sample records 75,000 to 90,000 clones, roughly 80% of which are singletons. Approximately 20% of the sample belongs to the ten largest clones. The material sequenced was peripheral blood. Receptors originate from a man older than 75 with active or convalescent COVID-19.

The chain couples TRBV11-2 to TRBJ1-1, with TRBD1 as a possible D gene (5 bases). V lost 0 bases, J lost 1 base, and 12 bases lay in between. This CDR3 has 16 amino acids. Per germline, CDR1 SGHAT and CDR2 FQNNGV. The CDR3 loop is CASSLELGAGNTEAFF. The CDR3 nucleotides are TGTGCCAGCAGCTTAGAACTTGGGGCAGGGAACACTGAAGCTTTCTTT.

This sequence joins TRBV28 and TRBJ2-3, with 11 bases fitting TRBD1. Germline V gives CDR1 MDHEN, CDR2 SYDVKM. With 6 bases clipped from V and 0 bases from J, the junction kept 14 bases outside the gene matches. There are 19 residues in the CDR3. CDR3 in amino acids: CASRNRRDRGTFSTDTQYF. The CDR3 DNA sequence: TGTGCCAGCAGGAACCGCCGGGACAGGGGGACCTTTAGCACAGATACGCAGTATTTT.

Written as DNA, the CDR3 is TGCGCCAGCAGCCTACTAGCGGGACTGTCGACAGATACGCAGTATTTT. It encodes CASSLLAGLSTDTQYF. V is TRBV5-1 and J is TRBJ2-3; 10 nucleotides align to TRBD2. CDR1 and CDR2 (germline): SGHRS, YFSETQ. There are 16 residues in the CDR3. After removal of 4 bases from V and 3 bases from J, the junction contained 8 bases not matched to a gene.

The rearrangement joins TRBV7-6 to TRBJ2-1, with D maybe TRBD1 (6 bases). Germline assignment: CDR1 SGHVS and CDR2 FNYEAQ. The CDR3 spans 20 residues. Deletions cut 5 bases from V and 6 bases from J, with 32 bases between. CDR3 nucleotides: TGTGCCAGCAGCCCACGACAAGGGGGTGCGTTACTGGTCCCCCCCAATGAGCAGTTCTTC. It specifies CASSPRQGGALLVPPNEQFF.

A single count supports this clone. The rearrangement uses TRBV6-4 and TRBJ2-7; 7 nucleotides match TRBD1. The CDR3 has 12 residues. V lost 11 bases and J lost 5; bases outside the gene matches: 9. Germline V gene sequence: CDR1 MRHNA, CDR2 SNTAGT. The CDR3 region is CAFQDRADEQYV. The CDR3 nucleotides are TGTGCCTTCCAAGACAGGGCCGACGAGCAGTACGTC.

V gene TRBV7-9 combines with J gene TRBJ1-5; 9 nucleotides agree with TRBD1. The CDR3 sequence is 15 residues long. With 5 bases clipped from V and 4 bases from J, the junction kept 6 bases outside the gene matches. Germline V CDR1 and CDR2: SEHNR, FQNEAQ (reference sequence). For the CDR3, the DNA is TGTGCCAGCAGCCAGACCGGGACAGGGAATCAGCCCCAGCATTTT. Its translation is CASSQTGTGNQPQHF.

The chain couples TRBV11-2 to TRBJ2-2, with 9 bases that match TRBD1. The germline V gene has CDR1 SGHAT and CDR2 FQNNGV. The length of the CDR3 is 15 residues. V shed 2 bases, J shed 7 bases, and the junction held 5 bases outside the gene matches. The CDR3 bases are TGTGCCAGCAGCTTATACCTGGACAGGGGCGGGGAGCTGTTTTTT. Amino acid sequence: CASSLYLDRGGELFF. The entire variable domain, with the rest obtained from reference TRBV11-2 and TRBJ2-2, is as follows: EAGVAQSPRYKIIEKRQSVAFWCNPISGHATLYWYQQILGQGPKLLIQFQNNGVVDDSQLPKDRFSAERLKGVDSTLKIQPAKLEDSAVYLCASSLYLDRGGELFFGEGSRLTVL.

The chain links TRBV11-2 to TRBJ2-3; 10 nucleotides align to TRBD2. The V segment lost 0 bases and the J segment 0 bases; nucleotides outside the gene matches: 9. CDR1 is SGHAT, CDR2 FQNNGV, per germline. The CDR3 totals 19 residues. The CDR3 loop reads CASSLDLSGRTTSTDTQYF. DNA for the CDR3: TGTGCCAGCAGCTTAGATCTTAGCGGGAGGACAACTAGCACAGATACGCAGTATTTT. Full variable domain (remainder filled in from reference TRBV11-2 and TRBJ2-3): EAGVAQSPRYKIIEKRQSVAFWCNPISGHATLYWYQQILGQGPKLLIQFQNNGVVDDSQLPKDRFSAERLKGVDSTLKIQPAKLEDSAVYLCASSLDLSGRTTSTDTQYFGPGTRLTVL.

The V gene is TRBV12-3 or TRBV12-4, the J gene TRBJ2-5, with 8 positions matching TRBD2. There are 12 residues in the CDR3. After removal of 5 bases from V and 4 bases from J, the junction contained 0 bases not matched to a gene. The CDR3 region is CASSGLAETQYF. In DNA, the CDR3 is TGTGCCAGCAGTGGACTAGCAGAGACCCAGTACTTC.

The V gene is TRBV6-5, the J gene TRBJ1-1; TRBD1 matches 8 bases. The germline V gene encodes CDR1 MNHEY and CDR2 SVGAGI. Trimming took 6 bases from V and 3 from J; bases not matched to a gene: 6. The CDR3 sequence is 14 residues long. The chain's CDR3 is CASRTPGGDTEAFF. CDR3 nucleotides: TGTGCCAGCAGGACACCAGGGGGCGACACTGAAGCTTTCTTT.